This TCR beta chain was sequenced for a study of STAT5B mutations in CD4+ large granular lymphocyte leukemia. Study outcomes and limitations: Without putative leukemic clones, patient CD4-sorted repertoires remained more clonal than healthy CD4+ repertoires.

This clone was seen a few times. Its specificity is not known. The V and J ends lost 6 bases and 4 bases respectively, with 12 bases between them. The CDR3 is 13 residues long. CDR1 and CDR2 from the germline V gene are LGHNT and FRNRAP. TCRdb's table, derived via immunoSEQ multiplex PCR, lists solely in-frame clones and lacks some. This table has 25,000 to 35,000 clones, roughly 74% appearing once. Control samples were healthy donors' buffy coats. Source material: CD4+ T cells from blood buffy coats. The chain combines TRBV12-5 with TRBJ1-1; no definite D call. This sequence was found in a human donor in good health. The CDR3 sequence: CASGRGPVTEAFF. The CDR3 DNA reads TGTGCTAGTGGCCGCGGCCCTGTCACTGAAGCTTTCTTT.